Listed below are T cell receptor beta chains from one sample, sequenced in a study of regulatory T cells in long-lasting Graves disease. Using its own MiXCR run on the multiplex PCR reads, TCRdb lists one record per CDR3 protein. In the table there are 530,000 or so distinct CDR3 sequences, around an eighth of which are singletons. In addition, the sample was reused for a study of T cells in Graves' hyperthyroidism and ophthalmopathy.

The sample in question was peripheral blood mononuclear cells (PBMCs), obtained at new diagnosis, from a patient treated with antithyroid drugs. Receptor source: a man aged 30-40 years with Graves disease. Both conserved end residues are part of each CDR3. A D gene is named only where the DNA matches it firmly. Some rows mark clone size as missing; the rest say once, few, many or name a class of expanded clone.

clone_size	v_call	d_call	j_call	cdr3_nt	cdr3_aa
few	TRBV10-1	.	TRBJ2-3	TGCGCCAGCAGTGAGTCCGAGGATCTTAGAGATACGCAGTATTTT	CASSESEDLRDTQYF
many	TRBV11-2	.	TRBJ2-3	TGTGCCAGCGCAAAAGCAGATACGCAGTATTTT	CASAKADTQYF
many	TRBV24-1	TRBD2	TRBJ2-5	TGTGCCACCAGTGATGCCTGGGAGGGGCGGGGAGAGACCCAGTACTTC	CATSDAWEGRGETQYF
many	TRBV10-3	.	TRBJ1-2	TGTGCCATCAGTGATCAGGGGTACTATGGCTACACCTTC	CAISDQGYYGYTF
.	TRBV5-1	TRBD2	TRBJ2-1	TGCGCCAGCAGCCGGGGGGGGGGACCGCCTAGCAGAGGGGTGCAGTTCTTC	CASSRGGGPPSRGVQFF
few	TRBV28	TRBD1	TRBJ2-2	TGTGCCGGCAGGGGGCCGAACACCGGGGAGCTGTTTTTT	CAGRGPNTGELFF
many	TRBV3-1	.	TRBJ2-1	TGTGCCAGCAGCACTTTGGCGGTCAACAATGAGCAGTTCTTC	CASSTLAVNNEQFF
many	TRBV12-3/TRBV12-4	.	TRBJ1-1	TGTGCCAGCACCGTAGGGGCGACGAACACTGAAGCTTTCTTT	CASTVGATNTEAFF
many	TRBV28	.	TRBJ2-1	TGTGCCAGCAGCCCCCAAGTGGGGGCCTACAATGAGCAGTTCTTC	CASSPQVGAYNEQFF
.	TRBV20-1	TRBD2	TRBJ2-3	TGCAGTGCTTGGACTAGCGGCCGAGGCGATACGCAGTATTTT	CSAWTSGRGDTQYF
many	TRBV12-3/TRBV12-4	.	TRBJ1-1	TGTGCCAGCAGGAAACGGGACACCATGAACACTGAAGCTTTCTTT	CASRKRDTMNTEAFF
few	TRBV6-2/TRBV6-3	.	TRBJ1-5	TGTGCCAGCAGTTTTGGAGGAGCAGCGAGCAATCAGCCCCAGCATTTT	CASSFGGAASNQPQHF
.	TRBV2	TRBD1	TRBJ2-2	TGTGCCAGCCGTGTGACAGGGAGTCCCCGGGAGCTGTTTTTT	CASRVTGSPRELFF
few	TRBV15	.	TRBJ1-3	TGTGCCACCAGCTCACGGACAGCCAGTGCTTACACCATATATTTT	CATSSRTASAYTIYF
many	TRBV11-2	.	TRBJ2-1	TGTGCCAGCAGCTTAGATCGGCTAGACAATGAGCAGTTCTTC	CASSLDRLDNEQFF
many	TRBV20-1	TRBD2	TRBJ2-3	TGCAGTGCTCTGACTAGCGTCACAGATACGCAGTATTTT	CSALTSVTDTQYF
few	TRBV15	.	TRBJ2-1	TGTGCCACCAGCAGAGAGGTAGATCCAAGTTTGAATATGGTTTTATTC	CATSREVDPSLNMVLF
many	TRBV29-1	.	TRBJ2-7	TGCAGCGTTCTCCGGAACTCCTACGAGCAGTACTTC	CSVLRNSYEQYF
many	TRBV28	.	TRBJ1-2	TGTGCCAGCAGTTTAGGAGGGCGGGGATACTCAAGCAGTGGCTACACCTTC	CASSLGGRGYSSSGYTF
many	TRBV13	.	TRBJ2-1	TGTGCCAGCAGCACGACATTTCTCAGGGAGCAGTTCTTC	CASSTTFLREQFF
.	TRBV18	TRBD2	TRBJ2-1	TGTGCCAGCTCACCTAGAACTAGCGGGAGGGTTTCCTACAATGAGCAGTTCTTC	CASSPRTSGRVSYNEQFF
many	TRBV18	.	TRBJ1-5	TGTGCCAGCTCACCGGCGTCTGGCCAGCCCCAGCATTTT	CASSPASGQPQHF
many	TRBV6-2/TRBV6-3	.	TRBJ2-1	TGTGCCAGCAGTTACTCGATGGGCTTCGCAAGTGAGCAGTTCTTC	CASSYSMGFASEQFF
.	TRBV19	.	TRBJ1-5	TGTGCCAGTAGTATACGATTTTGGGACACAGAAAATCAGCCCCAGCATTTT	CASSIRFWDTENQPQHF
many	TRBV12-3/TRBV12-4	TRBD2	TRBJ2-1	TGTGCCAGCGGCAGGACTAGCGGGCGACCACACGAGCAGTTCTTC	CASGRTSGRPHEQFF
few	TRBV11-3	TRBD2	TRBJ2-1	TGTGCCAGCAGCTTAGGCGGGAGTTGGAATGAGCAGTTCTTC	CASSLGGSWNEQFF
many	TRBV6-5	.	TRBJ2-7	TGTGCCAGCAGTTACTCGGGTCAGGGTTCGTACGAGCAGTACTTC	CASSYSGQGSYEQYF
.	TRBV2	TRBD2	TRBJ2-7	TGTGCCAGCAGTCGGACTAGCGGGAGTATCCACGAGCAGTACTTC	CASSRTSGSIHEQYF
.	TRBV11-2	TRBD1	TRBJ1-1	TGTGCCAGCAGCCGGGTCAGGGGGCACACTGAAGCTTTCTTT	CASSRVRGHTEAFF
few	TRBV18	.	TRBJ2-2	TGTGCCAGCTCACGCCGAGAACAGAACACCGGGGAGCTGTTTTTT	CASSRREQNTGELFF
many	TRBV2	.	TRBJ2-3	TGTGCCAGCAGTGCCTCCTGGCTAGATACGCAGTATTTT	CASSASWLDTQYF
many	TRBV19	.	TRBJ1-1	TGTGCCAGTAGTACCTCACAGGGCTACAACACTGAAGCTTTCTTT	CASSTSQGYNTEAFF
many	TRBV24-1	.	TRBJ2-7	TGTGCCACCAGTGACCACAACGAGCAGTACTTC	CATSDHNEQYF
.	TRBV20-1	.	TRBJ2-2	TGCAGTGCTAGAGATGACACCGGGACGCGGAACACCGGGGAGCTGTTTTTT	CSARDDTGTRNTGELFF
many	TRBV2	.	TRBJ2-7	TGTGCCAGCAGTTTTTATGGCGAGCAGTACTTC	CASSFYGEQYF